This T cell receptor beta chain derives from a study of T-cell reconstitution after alpha-beta-depleted transplantation in children. This clonotype was seen only a few times. Its cognate antigen is unknown. Study-level points and caveats: Fresh T-cell production supplied most of the T-cell counts and diversity seen one year after transplant.

Molecular barcoding with unique molecular identifiers was used for the TCRbeta library. MiXCR, run by TCRdb on the PCR reads, gives a single entry per CDR3 protein. The repertoire includes some 450,000 distinct CDR3 sequences, 43% of them detected once, and under 35% sits in the top ten. The CDR3 runs 13 residues. Looked up from germline, CDR1 is SNHLY and CDR2 is FYNNEI. V gave up 11 bases and J gave up 3 bases, with 14 bases separating them. Specimen: PBMCs, collected before TCRalphabeta/CD19-depleted stem cell transplant. This TCR was recovered from a girl aged 2 to 9 with aplastic anemia, due to receive a stem cell transplant. The V call is TRBV2, the J call TRBJ2-4; D gene unclear. The CDR3 protein is CARGSLGKNIQYF. The CDR3 nucleotides are TGTGCCCGTGGGTCCCTCGGCAAAAACATTCAGTACTTC.